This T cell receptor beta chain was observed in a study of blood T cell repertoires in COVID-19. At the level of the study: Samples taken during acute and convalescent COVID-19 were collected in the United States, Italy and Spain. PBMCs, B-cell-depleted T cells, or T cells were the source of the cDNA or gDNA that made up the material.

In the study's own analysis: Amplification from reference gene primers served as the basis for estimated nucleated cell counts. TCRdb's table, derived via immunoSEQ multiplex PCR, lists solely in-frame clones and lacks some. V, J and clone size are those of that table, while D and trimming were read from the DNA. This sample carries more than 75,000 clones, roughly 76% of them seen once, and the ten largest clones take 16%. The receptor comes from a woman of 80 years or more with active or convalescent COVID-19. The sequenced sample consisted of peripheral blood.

The CDR3 protein is CASRPAVAGGNEQFF. Written as DNA, the CDR3 is TGTGCCAGCAGACCCGCGGTAGCGGGGGGGAATGAGCAGTTCTTC. The V call is TRBV6-6, the J call TRBJ2-1, with 11 bases matching TRBD2. The CDR3 is made up of 15 amino acids. V lost 6 bases, J lost 7 bases, and 8 bases stayed unmatched. Germline values: CDR1 MNHNY, CDR2 SVGAGI (reference sequence).